The present TCR beta chain was sequenced within a study of cytomegalovirus exposure and HLA in healthy donors. Sequencing used immunoSEQ multiplex PCR; TCRdb keeps in-frame clones, though not all of them. The data show about 150,000 clones, with about 90% seen just once and 5.5% to 7% held by the top ten. The donors were members of the approximately 130-subject validation cohort (separate from the roughly 680-subject first cohort). The sequence was obtained from a woman in her 30s in good health and CMV-seropositive. Source material: PBMCs.

The CDR3 DNA follows: TGTGCCAGCACCTCAGCGGGAGCACATTACGAGCAGTACTTC. Its translation is CASTSAGAHYEQYF. This sequence joins TRBV28 and TRBJ2-7, with 8 positions matching TRBD2. Germline trimming cut 7 bases from V and 4 bases from J; bases unmatched to any gene: 9. Germline CDR1 is MDHEN and CDR2 is SYDVKM. The CDR3 has 14 amino acids.